This TCR beta chain was sequenced for a study of blood T cell repertoires in COVID-19. Turning to the study itself: The United States, Italy and Spain provided the acute and convalescent COVID-19 samples. PBMCs, B-cell-depleted T cells, or T cells provided the cDNA or gDNA that made up the material.

As handled by the study authors: Reference gene primer amplification gave estimated nucleated cell counts. Produced via immunoSEQ multiplex PCR; TCRdb's table is partial and in-frame only. The V and J calls and clone size come from that table; D and trimming were worked out from the DNA. Of around 6,100 clones listed, 75% to 90% are singletons. The germline V gene encodes CDR1 MNHEY and CDR2 SVGAGI. This CDR3 is built from 13 residues. J lost 10 bases, V lost 6 bases, and 6 bases had no gene match. Sequenced material: peripheral blood. The sequence came from a man aged 80 or over with active COVID-19. The genes are TRBV6-5 and TRBJ1-6; 7 bases align to TRBD1. CDR3 bases: TGTGCCAGCAGCGGCACAGGGGACTCACCCCTCCACTTT. This gives the protein CASSGTGDSPLHF.